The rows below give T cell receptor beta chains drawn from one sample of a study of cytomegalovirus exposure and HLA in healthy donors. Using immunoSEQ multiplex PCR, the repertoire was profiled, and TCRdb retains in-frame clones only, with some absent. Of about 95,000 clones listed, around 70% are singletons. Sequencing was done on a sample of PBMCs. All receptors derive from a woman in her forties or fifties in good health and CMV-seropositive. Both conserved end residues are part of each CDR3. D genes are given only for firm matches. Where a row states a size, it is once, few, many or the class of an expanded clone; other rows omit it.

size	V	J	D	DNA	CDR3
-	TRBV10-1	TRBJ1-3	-	TGCGCCAGCAGTCCTGGAGGAATTGGAAACACCATATATTTT	CASSPGGIGNTIYF
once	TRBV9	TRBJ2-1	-	TGTGCCAGCAGCCAACCCCCGGGACACCCGTACAATGAGCAGTTCTTC	CASSQPPGHPYNEQFF
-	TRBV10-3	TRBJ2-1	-	TGTGCCATCAGTGGGGCAGGACAAAGCTCCTACAATGAGCAGTTCTTC	CAISGAGQSSYNEQFF
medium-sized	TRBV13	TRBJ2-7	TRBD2	TGTGCCAGCAGCAAGAGACGGACTAGCGGGAGCCACGAGCAGTACTTC	CASSKRRTSGSHEQYF
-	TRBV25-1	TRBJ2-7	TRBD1	TGTGCCAGCAGTCGCCCGGGACAGGGAACCTACGAGCAGTACTTC	CASSRPGQGTYEQYF
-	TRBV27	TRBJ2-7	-	TGTGCCAGCAGCAGCTCCTACGAGCAGTACTTC	CASSSSYEQYF
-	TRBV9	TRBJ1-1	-	TGTGCCAGCAGCGTAGTTGGGCTTAATGCTGAAGCTTTCTTT	CASSVVGLNAEAFF
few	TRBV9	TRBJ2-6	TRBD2	TGTGCCAGCAAACTAGCGGACTCTGGGGCCAACGTCCTGACTTTC	CASKLADSGANVLTF
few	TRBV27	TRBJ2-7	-	TGTGCCAGCAGTGGATCAGGGATCGCCTACGAGCAGTACTTC	CASSGSGIAYEQYF
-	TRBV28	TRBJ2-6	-	TGTGCCAGCAGTCCCAGGGTGGGCCAAATGGCTGGGGCCAACGTCCTGACTTTC	CASSPRVGQMAGANVLTF
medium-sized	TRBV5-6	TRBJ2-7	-	TGTGCCAGCAGCTCAAGATACAGGGTGGTACGCGAGCAGTACTTC	CASSSRYRVVREQYF
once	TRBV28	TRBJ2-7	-	TGTGCCAGCACCAATCTCGGAGAGGACGGGGGCGAGCAGTACTTC	CASTNLGEDGGEQYF
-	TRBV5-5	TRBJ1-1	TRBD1	TGTGCCAGCAGCCCCCTCTTTTCCAACCGGGACAGGGTTCGGAACACTGAAGCTTTCTTT	CASSPLFSNRDRVRNTEAFF
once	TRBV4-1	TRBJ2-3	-	TGCGCCAGCAGCCTGATAAGAGGCGGCGGAAGCACAGATACGCAGTATTTT	CASSLIRGGGSTDTQYF
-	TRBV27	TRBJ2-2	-	TGTGCCAGCAGTAAGACAGTGAACACCGGGGAGCTGTTTTTT	CASSKTVNTGELFF
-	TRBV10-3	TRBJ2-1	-	TGTGCCATCAGTGCGGGAAGATACAATGAGCAGTTCTTC	CAISAGRYNEQFF
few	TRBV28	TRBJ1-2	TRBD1	TGTGCCAGTGACAGGGGGACTGGCTACACCTTC	CASDRGTGYTF
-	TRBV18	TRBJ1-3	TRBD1	TGTGCCAGCTCACCAACGGCCTCAGGGGTAGGGACAGCTGGAAACACCATATATTTT	CASSPTASGVGTAGNTIYF
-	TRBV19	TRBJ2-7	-	TGTGCCAGTAGTATGAAATCGCGACGGGAACGGTTCAACGAGCAGTACTTC	CASSMKSRRERFNEQYF
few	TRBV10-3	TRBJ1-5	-	TGTGCCATCGGAACAGGGAATAGCAATCAGCCCCAGCATTTT	CAIGTGNSNQPQHF